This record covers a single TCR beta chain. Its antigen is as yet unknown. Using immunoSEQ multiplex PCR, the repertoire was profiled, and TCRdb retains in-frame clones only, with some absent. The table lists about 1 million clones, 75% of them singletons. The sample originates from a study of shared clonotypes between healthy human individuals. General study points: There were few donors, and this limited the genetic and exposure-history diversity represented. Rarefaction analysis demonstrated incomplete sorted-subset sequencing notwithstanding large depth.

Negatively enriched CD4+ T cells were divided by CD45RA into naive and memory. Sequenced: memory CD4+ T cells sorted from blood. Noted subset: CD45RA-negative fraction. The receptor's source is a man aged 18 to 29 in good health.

DNA for the CDR3: TGCGCCAGCAAGTCTCGGGGCGGGGAGCTGTTTTTT. As protein: CASKSRGGELFF. The chain combines TRBV5-1 with TRBJ2-2, with D perhaps matching TRBD2 (5 bases). Per germline, CDR1 SGHRS and CDR2 YFSETQ. This CDR3 has 12 residues. Trimming cost V 6 bases and J 7 bases, with 10 bases left between them.